This entry is about one T cell receptor (beta chain). Its target is unknown. This sample was taken from a study of resident and recirculating memory T cells in vitiligo. Study overall: Shave-biopsy epidermis from lesional and nonlesional skin was sequenced alongside PBMCs. Study observations and caveats: Clonality differed among vitiligo lesions, with no unique dominant clone.

Sequencing was performed with immunoSEQ multiplex PCR; in TCRdb, only in-frame clones are kept and a portion is missing. This sample has about 45,000 clones, with about 93% found just once. Stability required unchanged lesions during the previous 6 months. Patients had received no treatment within the previous three months. Sequenced: blood. The receptor was derived from a male donor with vitiligo.

CDR3 amino acids: CASSPVDNSYEQYF. In nucleotides, the CDR3 is TGTGCCAGCTCACCAGTGGACAACTCCTACGAGCAGTACTTC. The V gene is TRBV18, the J gene TRBJ2-7, with D possibly matching TRBD1 (5 bases). From germline, CDR1 is KGHSH and CDR2 LQKENI. V lost 2 bases and J lost 0, with 8 bases in between. The length of the CDR3 is 14 residues.